A single sample gave rise to the 22 T cell receptor beta chains below, sequenced in a study of CD8 T cells in Susac syndrome. With random hexamers, roughly 0.45 to 1 ug RNA was reverse transcribed. MiXCR was run by TCRdb on the immunoSEQ multiplex PCR reads, yielding one entry per CDR3 protein. The sample includes a few hundred thousand distinct CDR3 sequences, 85% of them seen just once. Sequences were obtained from CD8+ T cells from PBMCs. These receptor sequences come from a human donor with multiple sclerosis.

This clonotype was counted a single time. The genes are TRBV7-9 and TRBJ2-1; D may be TRBD2 (6 bases). Germline V gene lookup returns CDR1 SEHNR and CDR2 FQNEAQ (reference sequence). The CDR3 extends over 16 amino acids. The ends were cut back, 5 bases at V and 3 bases at J, with 17 bases in the middle. The CDR3 loop is CASSHGGPSFYNEQFF. The CDR3 region has the DNA TGTGCCAGCAGCCACGGGGGACCTTCTTTCTACAATGAGCAGTTCTTC. Full variable domain (remainder filled in from reference TRBV7-9 and TRBJ2-1): DTGVSQNPRHKITKRGQNVTFRCDPISEHNRLYWYRQTLGQGPEFLTYFQNEAQLEKSRLLSDRFSAERPKGSFSTLEIQRTEQGDSAMYLCASSHGGPSFYNEQFFGPGTRLTVL.

The chain joins TRBV27 to TRBJ2-3; D possibly corresponds to TRBD2 (6 bases). The CDR3 is made up of 16 amino acids. Germline V lookup: CDR1 MNHEY, CDR2 SMNVEV (reference sequence). V gave up 6 bases and J gave up 1 base, with 17 bases separating them. CDR3 nucleotide sequence: TGTGCCAGCAGCCTCCGGGAGTTTGAGGGCACAGATACGCAGTATTTT. It encodes CASSLREFEGTDTQYF.

The chain links TRBV27 to TRBJ2-6; D is unresolved. The CDR3 loop spans 13 amino acids. Germline V gene data show CDR1 as MNHEY and CDR2 as SMNVEV (reference sequence). The ends were cut back, 1 base at V and 4 bases at J, with 2 bases in the middle. CDR3 in DNA: TGTGCCAGCAGTTTATTCGGGGCCAACGTCCTGACTTTC. It encodes CASSLFGANVLTF.

The chain employs TRBV28 and TRBJ1-4; D gene unclear. The V gene's germline CDR1 is MDHEN and CDR2 SYDVKM. Trimming pared 4 bases from V and 1 base from J, leaving 13 bases between. The CDR3 totals 16 residues. The CDR3 region is CASSSPEGGTNEKLFF. The CDR3 DNA reads TGTGCCAGCAGTTCGCCCGAGGGAGGAACTAATGAAAAACTGTTTTTT.

This chain uses TRBV12-3 or TRBV12-4 with TRBJ2-3; 9 bases agree with TRBD1. The CDR3 consists of 17 residues. The ends lost 6 bases at V and 2 bases at J; junction bases unmatched: 12. CDR3 protein: CASSSIGTGTITDTQYF. The CDR3 DNA follows: TGTGCCAGCAGCTCCATCGGGACAGGGACTATCACAGATACGCAGTATTTT.

The chain combines TRBV28 with TRBJ2-1; TRBD2 might be the D (5 bases). This CDR3 comprises 14 residues. The ends were cut back, 10 bases at V and 10 bases at J, with 23 bases in the middle. Germline CDR1 MDHEN, CDR2 SYDVKM. The CDR3 sequence is CATLRSGGGKEQFF. The CDR3 DNA sequence: TGTGCCACTCTACGGTCGGGTGGAGGAAAAGAGCAGTTCTTC.

The count of this clonotype is one. The chain joins TRBV12-3 or TRBV12-4 to TRBJ1-2; D is ambiguous. The V and J ends lost 5 bases and 3 bases respectively, with 10 bases between them. CDR3 length equals 13 residues. The CDR3 sequence is CASSPQADYGYTF. CDR3 DNA sequence: TGTGCCAGCAGTCCGCAAGCTGACTATGGCTACACCTTC.

A single count supports this clonotype. The genes are TRBV27 and TRBJ2-2; D may be TRBD1 or TRBD2 (6 bases each). CDR1 and CDR2 (germline): MNHEY, SMNVEV (reference sequence). CDR3 size: 16 residues. The V end lost 0 bases, the J end lost 0 bases, and 8 bases lay between the germline ends. CDR3 nucleotide sequence: TGTGCCAGCAGTTTATCCGGGGGCTCGAACACCGGGGAGCTGTTTTTT. It specifies CASSLSGGSNTGELFF.

The gene calls are TRBV9 and TRBJ2-5, with TRBD2 matching over 8 bases. Germline V gene lookup returns CDR1 SGDLS and CDR2 YYNGEE. The V gene end was trimmed by 0 bases and the J gene end by 4 bases; junction bases not matched to a gene: 5. This CDR3 has 15 amino acids. The DNA of the CDR3 is TGTGCCAGCAGCGTAGAAGCGGGAGTATCAGAGACCCAGTACTTC. This gives the protein CASSVEAGVSETQYF.

V is TRBV2 and J is TRBJ2-7, with 7 bases matching TRBD2. Germline CDR1 reads SNHLY; CDR2 reads FYNNEI. V shed 8 bases and J 3 bases; nucleotides not matched to a gene: 13. This CDR3 has 15 residues. CDR3 DNA sequence: TGTGCCAGCCTAGCGGCTTTGGGAGTAAACTACGAGCAGTACTTC. This sequence encodes CASLAALGVNYEQYF.

The table lists this clonotype with a few counts. V gene TRBV6-2 or TRBV6-3 combines with J gene TRBJ1-2; tentative D call: TRBD1 (5 bases). Germline V CDR1 and CDR2: MNHEY, SVGEGT. This CDR3 is built from 13 residues. V lost 0 bases, J lost 3 bases, and 5 bases lay in between. This CDR3 reads CASSYSGDYGYTF. The DNA for the CDR3 is TGTGCCAGCAGTTACTCAGGGGACTATGGCTACACCTTC.

The J gene is TRBJ2-3, the V gene TRBV11-2; the D is unclear. The CDR3 contains 12 residues. Germline V gene sequence: CDR1 SGHAT, CDR2 FQNNGV. V was pared by 7 bases and J by 3 bases, with 8 bases between. As DNA, the CDR3 is TGTGCCAGCACCGGCCTGACAGATACGCAGTATTTT. Translating it yields CASTGLTDTQYF.

The DNA for the CDR3 is TGTGCCAGCAGCTTAGTCAGGGTTGGCGGTGAGCAGTTCTTC. Its protein is CASSLVRVGGEQFF. The V and J genes are TRBV11-2 and TRBJ2-1, with D tentatively TRBD1 (5 bases). Germline V gene sequence: CDR1 SGHAT, CDR2 FQNNGV. The germline V and J ends were trimmed by 1 base and 9 bases, with 13 bases remaining between them. This CDR3 is built from 14 residues. Variable domain in full (rest from reference TRBV11-2 and TRBJ2-1): EAGVAQSPRYKIIEKRQSVAFWCNPISGHATLYWYQQILGQGPKLLIQFQNNGVVDDSQLPKDRFSAERLKGVDSTLKIQPAKLEDSAVYLCASSLVRVGGEQFFGPGTRLTVL.

This chain joins TRBV30 and TRBJ2-7; possible D gene TRBD2, 6 bases. CDR3 length equals 11 residues. The germline V gene encodes CDR1 GTSNPN and CDR2 SVGIG (reference sequence). Trimming removed 3 bases at V and 3 bases at J, with 6 bases between. The CDR3 DNA follows: TGTGCCTGGAGGGGACTCTACGAGCAGTACTTC. Translated, it gives CAWRGLYEQYF.

The rearrangement uses TRBV11-2 and TRBJ2-5, with TRBD2 identical over 8 bases. V lost 5 bases, J lost 4 bases, and 9 bases stayed unmatched. This CDR3 has 15 amino acids. Germline-derived CDR1 and CDR2 are SGHAT and FQNNGV. The CDR3 loop reads CASSIGERERETQYF. Written as DNA, the CDR3 is TGTGCCAGCAGCATCGGCGAGCGGGAGAGAGAGACCCAGTACTTC. Supplemented by reference TRBV11-2 and TRBJ2-5, the full variable domain reads EAGVAQSPRYKIIEKRQSVAFWCNPISGHATLYWYQQILGQGPKLLIQFQNNGVVDDSQLPKDRFSAERLKGVDSTLKIQPAKLEDSAVYLCASSIGERERETQYFGPGTRLLVL.

The V and J genes are TRBV24-1 and TRBJ2-1; D gene ambiguous. Germline CDR1 KGHDR, CDR2 SFDVKD. The V end lost 3 bases, the J end lost 7 bases, and 3 bases lay between the germline ends. The CDR3 extends over 11 amino acids. The CDR3 sequence is CATSDPNEQFF. CDR3 in DNA: TGTGCCACCAGTGATCCGAATGAGCAGTTCTTC.

The chain combines TRBV25-1 with TRBJ2-7; D is possibly TRBD2 (5 bases). Deletions cut 1 base from V and 0 bases from J, with 7 bases between. CDR1 and CDR2 from the germline V gene are MGHDK and SYGVNS. The CDR3 totals 14 residues. The CDR3 coding sequence is TGTGCCAGCAGTGAATCCGGGATCTCCTACGAGCAGTACTTC. It codes for CASSESGISYEQYF.

The gene calls are TRBV27 and TRBJ2-7; TRBD1 matches at 10 bases. With 1 base clipped from V and 3 bases from J, the junction kept 6 bases outside the gene matches. Germline V gives CDR1 MNHEY, CDR2 SMNVEV (reference sequence). The CDR3 runs to 16 residues. CDR3 in DNA: TGTGCCAGCAGTTTATTGGGACAGGGGTCCCTCTACGAGCAGTACTTC. This sequence encodes CASSLLGQGSLYEQYF.

The chain uses TRBV7-6 and TRBJ2-1; 9 nucleotides agree with TRBD2. CDR3 length: 18 residues. Germline lookup yields CDR1 SGHVS and CDR2 FNYEAQ. The trim removed 5 bases at V and 5 bases at J, leaving 16 bases unmatched. CDR3 amino acids: CASSLLRRGLAGNNEQFF. The CDR3 DNA reads as TGTGCCAGCAGCCTATTACGAAGGGGGCTAGCGGGAAACAATGAGCAGTTCTTC.

This sequence joins TRBV9 and TRBJ2-1; TRBD1 might be the D (5 bases). The CDR3 spans 19 residues. Germline-derived CDR1 and CDR2 are SGDLS and YYNGEE. Trimming removed 4 bases from V and 1 base from J, with 24 bases in between. The CDR3 protein is CASSPLQTSETESYNEQFF. The CDR3 nucleotides read TGTGCCAGCAGCCCTTTACAGACCTCCGAGACAGAGTCCTACAATGAGCAGTTCTTC.

Here the CDR3 reads CASSPKRDLLGDTQYF. CDR3 nucleotide sequence: TGTGCCAGCAGCCCTAAACGGGACCTCCTTGGGGATACGCAGTATTTT. This rearrangement joins TRBV7-9 to TRBJ2-3, with D perhaps matching TRBD1 or TRBD2 (5 bases each). The V gene's germline CDR1 is SEHNR and CDR2 FQNEAQ (reference sequence). Between the trimmed V and J ends, which lost 5 bases and 6 bases, there was a span of 21 bases. CDR3 length equals 16 residues.

V gene TRBV7-9 combines with J gene TRBJ2-7; D uncertain. V lost 5 bases to trimming and J lost 7 bases, with 12 bases between them. The length of the CDR3 is 12 residues. Per germline, CDR1 SEHNR and CDR2 FQNEAQ (reference sequence). CDR3 residues: CASSLLWDEQYF. In nucleotides, the CDR3 is TGTGCCAGCAGCCTACTATGGGATGAGCAGTACTTC. The full variable domain, its missing parts supplied by reference TRBV7-9 and TRBJ2-7, is DTGVSQNPRHKITKRGQNVTFRCDPISEHNRLYWYRQTLGQGPEFLTYFQNEAQLEKSRLLSDRFSAERPKGSFSTLEIQRTEQGDSAMYLCASSLLWDEQYFGPGTRLTVT.